The 5 T cell receptor beta chains in this list originate from one sample, sequenced in a study of T-cell reconstitution after alpha-beta-depleted transplantation in children. The TCRbeta library incorporated unique molecular identifiers. TCRdb recomputed calls from the PCR reads with MiXCR, one row per CDR3 protein. Among just under 550,000 distinct CDR3 sequences listed, approximately 20% were seen once. Sample: PBMCs from the stem cell graft donor, taken from the stem cell graft. These TCRs come from a human donor who donated a stem cell graft to a child with acute lymphoblastic leukemia.

The gene calls are TRBV12-3 or TRBV12-4 and TRBJ2-5, with 9 bases lining up with TRBD1. The CDR3 runs 15 residues. After removal of 4 bases from V and 5 bases from J, the junction contained 8 bases not matched to a gene. Written as DNA, the CDR3 is TGTGCCAGCAGTTCCGGGACAGGGTCTGGGGAGACCCAGTACTTC. Translated, it gives CASSSGTGSGETQYF.

The V call is TRBV10-3, the J call TRBJ1-5; TRBD1 matches at 9 bases. Germline lookup yields CDR1 ENHRY and CDR2 SYGVKD. Losses at the gene ends were 7 bases for V and 5 bases for J; bases not matched to a gene: 3. The CDR3 has 13 amino acids. CDR3 amino acids: CAITRDRDQPQHF. The CDR3 DNA reads as TGTGCCATCACCCGGGACAGGGATCAGCCCCAGCATTTT.

This clonotype has only a few counts. The genes are TRBV7-9 and TRBJ2-1; D gene ambiguous. The CDR3 loop spans 16 amino acids. The ends were cut back, 5 bases at V and 1 base at J, with 15 bases in the middle. Germline CDR1 and CDR2: SEHNR and FQNEAQ (reference sequence). CDR3 loop: CASSPYRLGSYNEQFF. For the CDR3, the DNA is TGTGCCAGCAGCCCCTACCGATTGGGGTCCTACAATGAGCAGTTCTTC.

Only a few counts were recorded for this clonotype. The chain uses TRBV6-1 and TRBJ2-1; possibly TRBD2 for D (5 bases). The CDR3 is 16 amino acids. V dropped 5 bases and J dropped 0 bases, with 14 bases sitting between them. Germline V gives CDR1 MNHNS, CDR2 SASEGT. The CDR3 sequence is CASSPSIGSSYNEQFF. The CDR3 region has the DNA TGTGCCAGCAGTCCCTCCATAGGGAGCTCCTACAATGAGCAGTTCTTC.

This clonotype was seen only a few times. The gene calls are TRBV7-9 and TRBJ2-3; 7 bases are a match to TRBD1. This CDR3 contains 16 residues. V lost 1 base and J lost 1; bases outside the gene matches: 5. Germline V gives CDR1 SEHNR, CDR2 FQNEAQ (reference sequence). In nucleotides, the CDR3 is TGTGCCAGCAGCTTAGATTTCACAGGGGGCACAGATACGCAGTATTTT. Protein: CASSLDFTGGTDTQYF. The variable domain in full, with the rest retrieved from reference TRBV7-9 and TRBJ2-3, is DTGVSQNPRHKITKRGQNVTFRCDPISEHNRLYWYRQTLGQGPEFLTYFQNEAQLEKSRLLSDRFSAERPKGSFSTLEIQRTEQGDSAMYLCASSLDFTGGTDTQYFGPGTRLTVL.